One and the same sample provided the 6 T cell receptor beta chains below, sequenced in a study of cytomegalovirus exposure and HLA in healthy donors. PCR involved 60 Vbeta and 13 Jbeta primers. Measured with immunoSEQ multiplex PCR; TCRdb has only the in-frame clones, and not every one. The sample holds some 63,000 clones, roughly 84% seen once. Sequencing was done on a sample of PBMCs. All receptors derive from a human donor in good health.

This chain links TRBV6-5 with TRBJ2-2; D is perhaps TRBD2 (5 bases). The CDR3 consists of 14 residues. Germline-derived CDR1 and CDR2 are MNHEY and SVGAGI. V lost 7 bases and J 1 base, leaving 10 bases between the germline ends. CDR3 sequence (DNA): TGTGCCAGCACCCAACGGGGGAACACCGGGGAGCTGTTTTTT. Amino acids: CASTQRGNTGELFF.

The rearrangement links TRBV19 to TRBJ1-5; a weak D match, TRBD1 (5 bases). Germline V CDR1 and CDR2: LNHDA, SQIVND (reference sequence). V was shortened by 6 bases and J by 9 bases, with 15 bases between the two germline ends. CDR3 length: 13 residues. CDR3 amino acids: CASSGGNKGPQHF. CDR3 DNA sequence: TGTGCCAGTAGCGGGGGAAACAAAGGGCCCCAGCATTTT.

The rearrangement joins TRBV21-1 to TRBJ2-2; TRBD2, the table's D call, lacks a check against the DNA. TRBV21-1 is a listed pseudogene. The CDR3 has 17 amino acids. DNA for the CDR3: TGTGCCAGCAGCAAAGGAGGGAGGGAGAGGGACACCGGGGAGCTGTTTTTT. Amino acids: CASSKGGRERDTGELFF.

The chain recombines TRBV15 with TRBJ2-1; no definite D call. Looked up from germline, CDR1 is LNHNV and CDR2 is YYDKDF (reference sequence). The CDR3 runs to 14 residues. V was clipped by 8 bases and J by 1 base, with 12 bases between them. The CDR3 coding sequence is TGTGCCACCGCCGGCGGCTTTTCCTACAATGAGCAGTTCTTC. Protein: CATAGGFSYNEQFF.

The CDR3 DNA follows: TGCGCCAGCAGCTTGGGACAGTCCCCCCGCGAGCAGTACTTC. Translating gives CASSLGQSPREQYF. The rearrangement uses TRBV5-1 and TRBJ2-7, with a tentative D call TRBD1 (5 bases). The germline V gene encodes CDR1 SGHRS and CDR2 YFSETQ. CDR3 size: 14 residues. Trimming left V 0 bases short and J 6 bases short, with 13 bases between.

V and J are TRBV6-1 and TRBJ2-7; TRBD1 aligns across 7 bases. Unmatched junction bases numbered 7, after V lost 11 bases and J lost 0 bases. The germline gives CDR1 MNHNS, CDR2 SASEGT. This CDR3 comprises 13 residues. CDR3: CAGRDRASYEQYF. CDR3 nucleotide sequence: TGTGCCGGCCGGGACAGAGCCTCCTACGAGCAGTACTTC.